This TCR beta chain emerged from a study of T cells in Graves' hyperthyroidism and ophthalmopathy. Study-wide results and caveats: Blood shared most expanded thyroid clonotypes above 0.001.

Ten or more counts support this clonotype. The antigen is not known. No progression to ophthalmopathy during 18 months of follow-up defined stable disease. Clinical symptoms, serum thyroxine, TRAb, thyroid ultrasound and orbital computed tomography established diagnosis. From more than 8 ml of fresh peripheral blood, PBMCs were isolated. RNA transcripts yielded amplified TCR beta CDR3 regions. An initial round of RT-PCR targeting the TCR CDR3 relied on the HTBI primer set. TCRdb itself ran the multiplex PCR reads through MiXCR, one entry per CDR3 protein. The sample records fewer than 600,000 distinct CDR3 sequences, roughly 14% being singletons. This receptor was obtained from a woman aged 18-35 years with Graves' hyperthyroidism. Input material: blood.

The CDR3 sequence is CASSLERETQYF. CDR3 coding DNA: TGTGCCAGCAGTTTAGAGAGGGAGACCCAGTACTTC. The J gene is TRBJ2-5, the V gene TRBV12-3 or TRBV12-4, with D uncertain. The CDR3 is 12 residues long. The ends were cut back, 1 base at V and 5 bases at J, with 5 bases in the middle.